This TCR beta chain was sequenced in a study of T cells in Graves' hyperthyroidism and ophthalmopathy. This CDR3 has 14 residues. Germline CDR1 is MDHEN and CDR2 is SYDVKM. The trim removed 6 bases at V and 2 bases at J, leaving 6 bases unmatched. Amplified regions were TCR beta CDR3 sequences from RNA transcripts. Researchers ran a first-round RT-PCR on the TCR CDR3 using the HTBI primer set. Each CDR3 protein gets one entry after TCRdb re-called the multiplex PCR reads with MiXCR. The table has a few hundred thousand distinct CDR3 sequences, around 15% seen once. Researchers defined stable Graves' hyperthyroidism as no ophthalmopathy progression within 18 months.

The clonotype originates from a woman in her thirties or forties with Graves' hyperthyroidism. The chain links TRBV28 to TRBJ2-7, with 8 positions matching TRBD1. The sequenced sample was blood. The CDR3 bases are TGTGCCAGCAGCCGGGACAGGACCACCTACGAGCAGTACTTC. It specifies CASSRDRTTYEQYF.